This T cell receptor (beta chain) was sequenced during a study of esophageal squamous cell carcinoma under preoperative chemotherapy. In the study overall: Both tumor-infiltrating lymphocytes and peripheral blood T cells were profiled.

In the case of this clonotype: The antigen is unknown. Compared with germline, one end of the junction differs, possibly owing to a read error.

Germline CDR1 MNHNS, CDR2 SASEGT. This CDR3 comprises 14 residues. MiXCR, applied by TCRdb to the PCR reads, yields one record per CDR3 protein. The table shows over 10,000 distinct CDR3 sequences, with almost 55% occurring only once. Noted time point: before preoperative PTX-NDP chemotherapy. Study outcomes and limitations: Clonal contraction, more than amplification, hit abundant clones after paclitaxel-nedaplatin.

The chain employs TRBV6-1 and TRBJ2-3, with a tentative D call TRBD1 (6 bases). This clonotype was obtained from a human donor with esophageal squamous cell carcinoma. The donor label of this sample is uncertain. Sampling was carried out from a patient given preoperative chemotherapy. CDR3 region: CASSGGLGSETQYF. DNA for the CDR3: TGTGCGAGCAGTGGGGGCCTAGGGTCAGAGACGCAGTATTTC.